What follows describes a single T cell receptor beta chain. Its specificity is not known. Per the original methods: Junction-only sequences produced by ImmunoSEQ had no quality scores, so filtering differed. Method: immunoSEQ multiplex PCR; TCRdb's copy keeps in-frame clones and lacks some. V and J calls and clone size are those listed in that table; D and trimming were worked out from the DNA. The repertoire holds roughly 500,000 clones, with roughly 80% as singletons. The record originates from a study of shared clonotypes between healthy human individuals. Study information: The study enrolled a couple of women and three men aged 18 to 49. Study-level findings and limits: Clonotype sharing among donors, it was expected, would be affected by sequencing depth.

V dropped 4 bases and J dropped 1 base, with 10 bases sitting between them. The length of the CDR3 is 14 residues. Germline-derived CDR1 and CDR2 are MNHNS and SASEGT. The chain uses TRBV6-1 and TRBJ1-2, with D possibly TRBD1 on 6 matching bases. The specimen was PBMCs. The clonotype originates from a woman aged 35 to 49 in good health. Some clones in this sample may be carry-over from other donors' samples. The CDR3 sequence: CASSVGQSNYGYTF. CDR3 DNA: TGTGCCAGCAGTGTAGGACAGAGTAACTATGGCTACACCTTC.